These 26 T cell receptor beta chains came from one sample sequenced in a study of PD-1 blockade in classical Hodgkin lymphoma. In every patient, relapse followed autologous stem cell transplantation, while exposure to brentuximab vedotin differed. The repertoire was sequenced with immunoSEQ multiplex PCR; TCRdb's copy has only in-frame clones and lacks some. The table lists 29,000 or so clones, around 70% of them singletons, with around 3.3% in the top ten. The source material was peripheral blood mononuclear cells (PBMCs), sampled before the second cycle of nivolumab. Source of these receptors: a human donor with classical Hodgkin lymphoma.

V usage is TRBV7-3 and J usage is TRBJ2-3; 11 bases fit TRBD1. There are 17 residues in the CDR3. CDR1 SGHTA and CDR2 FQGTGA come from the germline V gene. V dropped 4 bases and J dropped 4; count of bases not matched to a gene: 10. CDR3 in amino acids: CASSSAGTGGRADTQYF. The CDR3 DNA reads TGTGCCAGCAGCTCCGCCGGGACAGGGGGACGGGCAGATACGCAGTATTTT.

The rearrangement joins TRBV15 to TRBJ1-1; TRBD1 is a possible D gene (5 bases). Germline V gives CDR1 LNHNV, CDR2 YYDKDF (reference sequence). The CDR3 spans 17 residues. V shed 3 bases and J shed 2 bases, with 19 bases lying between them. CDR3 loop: CATSRGGEGIRNTEAFF. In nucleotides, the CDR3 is TGTGCCACCAGCAGGGGGGGAGAAGGGATTCGAAACACTGAAGCTTTCTTT.

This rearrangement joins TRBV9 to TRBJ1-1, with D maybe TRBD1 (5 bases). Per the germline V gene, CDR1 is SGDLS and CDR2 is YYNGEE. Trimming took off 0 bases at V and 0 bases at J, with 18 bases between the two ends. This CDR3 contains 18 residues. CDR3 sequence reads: CASSVDWGSGRLNTEAFF. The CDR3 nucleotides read TGTGCCAGCAGCGTAGATTGGGGGTCGGGACGGCTGAACACTGAAGCTTTCTTT.

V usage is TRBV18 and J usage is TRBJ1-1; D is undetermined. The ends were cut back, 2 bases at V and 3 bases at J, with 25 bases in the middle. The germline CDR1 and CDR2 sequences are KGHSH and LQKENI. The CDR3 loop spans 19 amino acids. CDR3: CASSPDVLLVGAGDTEAFF. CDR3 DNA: TGTGCCAGCTCACCAGATGTACTACTGGTGGGCGCCGGGGACACTGAAGCTTTCTTT. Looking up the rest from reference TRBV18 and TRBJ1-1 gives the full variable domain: NAGVMQNPRHLVRRRGQEARLRCSPMKGHSHVYWYRQLPEEGLKFMVYLQKENIIDESGMPKERFSAEFPKEGPSILRIQQVVRGDSAAYFCASSPDVLLVGAGDTEAFFGQGTRLTVV.

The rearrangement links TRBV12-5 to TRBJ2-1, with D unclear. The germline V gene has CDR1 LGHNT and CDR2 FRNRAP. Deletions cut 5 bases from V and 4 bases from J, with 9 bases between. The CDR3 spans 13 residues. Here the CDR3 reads CASGQQNYNEQFF. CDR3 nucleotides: TGTGCTAGTGGTCAACAAAATTACAATGAGCAGTTCTTC.

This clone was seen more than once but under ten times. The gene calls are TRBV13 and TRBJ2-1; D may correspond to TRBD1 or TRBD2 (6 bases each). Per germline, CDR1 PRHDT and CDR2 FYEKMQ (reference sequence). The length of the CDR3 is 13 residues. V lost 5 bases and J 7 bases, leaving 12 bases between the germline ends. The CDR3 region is CASSAIGGNEQFF. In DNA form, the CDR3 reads TGTGCCAGCAGCGCAATAGGGGGGAATGAGCAGTTCTTC.

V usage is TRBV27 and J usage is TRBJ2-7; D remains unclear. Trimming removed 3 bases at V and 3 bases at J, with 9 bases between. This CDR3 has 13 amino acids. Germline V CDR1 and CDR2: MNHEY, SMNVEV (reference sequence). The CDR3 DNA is TGTGCCAGCAGTTTTACCTTGCACTACGAGCAGTACTTC. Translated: CASSFTLHYEQYF.

The CDR3 spells CASSSGGELFF. The CDR3 DNA reads as TGTGCCAGCAGTTCTGGGGGGGAGCTGTTTTTT. This rearrangement joins TRBV6-5 to TRBJ2-2; D is uncertain. The CDR3 length is 11 residues. With 4 bases removed from V and 8 bases from J, the gap between germline ends came to 5 bases. CDR1 MNHEY and CDR2 SVGAGI come from the germline V gene.

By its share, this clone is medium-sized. DNA of the CDR3: TGTGCCAGCAGCTTGGGACGGCTTTACAATGAGCAGTTCTTC. Residues: CASSLGRLYNEQFF. This chain connects TRBV5-6 to TRBJ2-1, with D unresolved. The germline CDR1 and CDR2 sequences are SGHDT and YYEEEE. V shed 0 bases and J shed 4 bases, with 8 bases lying between them. The CDR3 contains 14 residues.

In DNA form, the CDR3 reads TGTGCCAGCAGTTACTCGAGGGGGTATGGCTACACCTTC. This encodes CASSYSRGYGYTF. The genes are TRBV6-6 and TRBJ1-2; a possible D gene is TRBD1 (6 bases). Trimming shortened V by 0 bases and J by 5 bases, and 7 bases separated the two germline ends. From germline, CDR1 is MNHNY and CDR2 SVGAGI (reference sequence). This CDR3 region has 13 residues.

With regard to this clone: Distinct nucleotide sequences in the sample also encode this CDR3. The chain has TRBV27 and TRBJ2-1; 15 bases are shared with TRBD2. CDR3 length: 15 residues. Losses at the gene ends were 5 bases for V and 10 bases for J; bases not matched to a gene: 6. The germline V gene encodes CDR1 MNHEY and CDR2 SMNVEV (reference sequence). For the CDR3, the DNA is TGTGCCAGCAGTCCCGGACTAGCGGGGGGGCGCGAGCAGTTCTTC. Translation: CASSPGLAGGREQFF.

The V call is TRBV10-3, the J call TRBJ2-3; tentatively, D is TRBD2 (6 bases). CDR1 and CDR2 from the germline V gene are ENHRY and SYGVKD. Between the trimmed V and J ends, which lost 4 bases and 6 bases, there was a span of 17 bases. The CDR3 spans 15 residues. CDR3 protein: CAISGGDISSDTQYF. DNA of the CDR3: TGTGCCATCAGTGGGGGGGATATTTCTTCGGATACGCAGTATTTT.

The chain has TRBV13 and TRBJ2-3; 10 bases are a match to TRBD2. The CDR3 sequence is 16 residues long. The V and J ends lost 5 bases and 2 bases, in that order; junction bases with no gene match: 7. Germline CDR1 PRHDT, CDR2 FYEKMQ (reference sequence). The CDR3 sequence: CASSQVAGGTTDTQYF. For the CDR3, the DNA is TGTGCCAGCAGCCAGGTAGCGGGGGGAACCACAGATACGCAGTATTTT. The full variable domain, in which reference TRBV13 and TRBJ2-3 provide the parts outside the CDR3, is AAGVIQSPRHLIKEKRETATLKCYPIPRHDTVYWYQQGPGQDPQFLISFYEKMQSDKGSIPDRFSAQQFSDYHSELNMSSLELGDSALYFCASSQVAGGTTDTQYFGPGTRLTVL.

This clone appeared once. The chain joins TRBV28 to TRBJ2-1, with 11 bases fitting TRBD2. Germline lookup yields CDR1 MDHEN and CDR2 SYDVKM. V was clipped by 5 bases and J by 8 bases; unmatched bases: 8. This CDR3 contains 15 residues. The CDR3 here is CASSIAGGQLDEQFF. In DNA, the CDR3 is TGTGCCAGCAGTATAGCGGGGGGGCAGCTGGATGAGCAGTTCTTC.

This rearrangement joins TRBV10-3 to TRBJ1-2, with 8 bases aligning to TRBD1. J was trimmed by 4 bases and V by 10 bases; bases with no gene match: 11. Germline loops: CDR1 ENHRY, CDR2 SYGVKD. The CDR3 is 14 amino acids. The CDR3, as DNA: TGTGCCACCCATCGGGACAGGAGGGTCTATGGCTACACCTTC. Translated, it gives CATHRDRRVYGYTF.

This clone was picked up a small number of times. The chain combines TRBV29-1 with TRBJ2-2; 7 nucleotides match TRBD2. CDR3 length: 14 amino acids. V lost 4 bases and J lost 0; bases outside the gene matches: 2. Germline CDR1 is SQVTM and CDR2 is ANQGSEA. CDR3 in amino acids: CSVGAGSNTGELFF. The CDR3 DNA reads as TGCAGCGTTGGAGCGGGGTCGAACACCGGGGAGCTGTTTTTT.

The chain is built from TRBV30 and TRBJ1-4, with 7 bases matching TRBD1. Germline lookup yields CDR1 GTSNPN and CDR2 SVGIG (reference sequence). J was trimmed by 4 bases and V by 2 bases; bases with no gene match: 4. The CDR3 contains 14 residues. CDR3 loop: CAWSKGQHNEKLFF. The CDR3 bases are TGTGCCTGGAGTAAGGGACAGCATAATGAAAAACTGTTTTTT.

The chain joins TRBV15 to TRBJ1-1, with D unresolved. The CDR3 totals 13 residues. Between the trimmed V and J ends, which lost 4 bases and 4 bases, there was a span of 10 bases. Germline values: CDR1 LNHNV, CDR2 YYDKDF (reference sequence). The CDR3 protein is CATSTDWGTEAFF. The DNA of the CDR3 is TGTGCCACCAGCACGGATTGGGGCACTGAAGCTTTCTTT.

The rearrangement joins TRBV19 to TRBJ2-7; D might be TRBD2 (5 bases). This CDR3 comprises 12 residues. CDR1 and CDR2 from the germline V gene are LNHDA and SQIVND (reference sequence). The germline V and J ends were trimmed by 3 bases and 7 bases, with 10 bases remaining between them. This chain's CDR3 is CASSIEGREQYF. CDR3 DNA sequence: TGTGCCAGTAGTATTGAGGGCCGTGAGCAGTACTTC.

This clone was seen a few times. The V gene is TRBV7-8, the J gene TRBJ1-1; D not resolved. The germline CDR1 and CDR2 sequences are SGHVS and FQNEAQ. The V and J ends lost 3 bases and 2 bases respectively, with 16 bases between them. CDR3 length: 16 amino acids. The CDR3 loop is CASSLLVGGRNTEAFF. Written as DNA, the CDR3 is TGTGCCAGCAGCTTGTTAGTCGGTGGTCGAAACACTGAAGCTTTCTTT.

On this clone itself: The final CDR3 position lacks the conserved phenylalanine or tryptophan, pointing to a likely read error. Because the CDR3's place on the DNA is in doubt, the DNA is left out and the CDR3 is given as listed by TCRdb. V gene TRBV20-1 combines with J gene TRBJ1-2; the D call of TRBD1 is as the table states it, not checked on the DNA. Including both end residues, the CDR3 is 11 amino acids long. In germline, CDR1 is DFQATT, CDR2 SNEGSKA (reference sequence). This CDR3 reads CSARDHPDRAI.

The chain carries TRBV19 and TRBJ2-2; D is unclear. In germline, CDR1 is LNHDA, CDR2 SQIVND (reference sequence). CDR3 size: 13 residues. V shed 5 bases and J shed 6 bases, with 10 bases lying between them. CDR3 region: CASSEGYAGELFF. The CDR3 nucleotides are TGTGCCAGTAGTGAAGGTTATGCCGGGGAGCTGTTTTTT.

In DNA, the CDR3 is TGTGCCAGCAGCTTAGTACCTCAGGGATTCGGGGCCAACGTCCTGACTTTC. Amino acids: CASSLVPQGFGANVLTF. This chain uses TRBV7-2 with TRBJ2-6, with D possibly being TRBD1 (5 bases). This CDR3 is 17 amino acids long. Trimming stripped 1 base from V and 4 bases from J, with 14 bases between. Looked up from germline, CDR1 is SGHTA and CDR2 is FQGNSA.

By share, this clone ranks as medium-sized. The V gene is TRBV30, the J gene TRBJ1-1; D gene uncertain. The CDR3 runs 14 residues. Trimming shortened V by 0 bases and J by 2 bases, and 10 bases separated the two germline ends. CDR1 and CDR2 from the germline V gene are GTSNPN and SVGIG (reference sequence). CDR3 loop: CAWSVWGINTEAFF. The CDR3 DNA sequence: TGTGCCTGGAGTGTTTGGGGAATTAACACTGAAGCTTTCTTT.

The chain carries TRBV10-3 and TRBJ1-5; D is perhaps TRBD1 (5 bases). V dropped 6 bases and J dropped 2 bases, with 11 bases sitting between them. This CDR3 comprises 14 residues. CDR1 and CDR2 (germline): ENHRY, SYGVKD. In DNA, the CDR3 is TGTGCCATCAGCACGGGGGGGGGCAATCAGCCCCAGCATTTT. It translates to CAISTGGGNQPQHF.

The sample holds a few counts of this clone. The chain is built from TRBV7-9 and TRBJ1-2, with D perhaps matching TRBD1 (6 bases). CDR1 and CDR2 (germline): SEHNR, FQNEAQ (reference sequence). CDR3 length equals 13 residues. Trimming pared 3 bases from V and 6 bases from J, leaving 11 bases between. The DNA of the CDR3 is TGTGCCAGCAGCTTTTATTCAGGGGATGGCTACACCTTC. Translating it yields CASSFYSGDGYTF.